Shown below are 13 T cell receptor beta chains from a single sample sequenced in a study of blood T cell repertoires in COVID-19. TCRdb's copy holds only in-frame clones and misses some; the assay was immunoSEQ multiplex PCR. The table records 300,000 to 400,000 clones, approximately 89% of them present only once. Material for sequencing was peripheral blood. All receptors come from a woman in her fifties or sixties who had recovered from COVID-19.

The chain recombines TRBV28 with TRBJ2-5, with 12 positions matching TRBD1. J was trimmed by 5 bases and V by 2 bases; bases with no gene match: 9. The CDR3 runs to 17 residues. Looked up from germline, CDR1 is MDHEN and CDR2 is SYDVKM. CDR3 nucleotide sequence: TGTGCCAGCAGTTTACGGGGACAGGGGGCGCTGGGGGAGACCCAGTACTTC. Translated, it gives CASSLRGQGALGETQYF.

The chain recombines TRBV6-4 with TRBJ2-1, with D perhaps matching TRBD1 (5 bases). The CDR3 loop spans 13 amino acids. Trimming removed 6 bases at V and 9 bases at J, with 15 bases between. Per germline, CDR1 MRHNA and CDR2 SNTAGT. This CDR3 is CASSQTSQGEQFF. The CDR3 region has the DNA TGTGCCAGCAGCCAGACTTCCCAGGGTGAGCAGTTCTTC.

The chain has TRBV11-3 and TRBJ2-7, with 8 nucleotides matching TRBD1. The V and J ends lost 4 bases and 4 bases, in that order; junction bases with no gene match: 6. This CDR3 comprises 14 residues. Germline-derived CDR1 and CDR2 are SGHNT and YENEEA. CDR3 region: CASSSGQGSYEQYF. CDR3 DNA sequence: TGTGCCAGCAGCTCCGGACAGGGTTCTTACGAGCAGTACTTC.

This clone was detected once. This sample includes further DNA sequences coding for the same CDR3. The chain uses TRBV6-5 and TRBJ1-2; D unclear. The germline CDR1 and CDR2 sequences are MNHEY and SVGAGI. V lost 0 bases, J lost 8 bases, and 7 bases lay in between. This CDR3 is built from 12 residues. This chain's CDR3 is CASSYSGRGYTF. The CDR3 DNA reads TGTGCCAGCAGTTACTCGGGCCGGGGCTACACCTTC.

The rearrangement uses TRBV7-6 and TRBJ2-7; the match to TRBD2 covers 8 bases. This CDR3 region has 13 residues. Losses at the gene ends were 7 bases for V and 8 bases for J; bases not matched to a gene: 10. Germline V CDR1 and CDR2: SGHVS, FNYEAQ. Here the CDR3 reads CASTGGDLLKQYF. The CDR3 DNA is TGTGCCAGCACGGGGGGGGACCTTCTTAAGCAGTACTTC.

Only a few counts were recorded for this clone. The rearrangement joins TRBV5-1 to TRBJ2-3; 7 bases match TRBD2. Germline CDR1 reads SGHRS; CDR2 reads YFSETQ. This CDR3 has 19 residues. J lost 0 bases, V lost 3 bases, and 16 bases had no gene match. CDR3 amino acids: CASSSSSRRISGSTDTQYF. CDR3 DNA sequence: TGCGCCAGCAGCTCTTCCTCTCGAAGAATTAGCGGGAGCACAGATACGCAGTATTTT. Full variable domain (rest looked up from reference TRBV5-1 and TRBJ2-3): KAGVTQTPRYLIKTRGQQVTLSCSPISGHRSVSWYQQTPGQGLQFLFEYFSETQRNKGNFPGRFSGRQFSNSRSEMNVSTLELGDSALYLCASSSSSRRISGSTDTQYFGPGTRLTVL.

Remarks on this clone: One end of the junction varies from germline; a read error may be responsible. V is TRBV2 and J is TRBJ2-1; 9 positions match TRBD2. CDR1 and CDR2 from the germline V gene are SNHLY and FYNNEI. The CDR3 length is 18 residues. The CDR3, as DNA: TGTGCCAGCAGTGAAGCGCTTCGCGGGAGGGCCTCCGACAATGAGCAGTTCTTC. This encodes CASSEALRGRASDNEQFF.

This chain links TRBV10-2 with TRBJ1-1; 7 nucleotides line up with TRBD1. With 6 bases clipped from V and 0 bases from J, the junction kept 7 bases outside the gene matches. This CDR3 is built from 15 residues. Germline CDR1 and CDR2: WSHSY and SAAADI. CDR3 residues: CASRPGQSMNTEAFF. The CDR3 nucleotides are TGCGCCAGCAGACCGGGACAGAGCATGAACACTGAAGCTTTCTTT.

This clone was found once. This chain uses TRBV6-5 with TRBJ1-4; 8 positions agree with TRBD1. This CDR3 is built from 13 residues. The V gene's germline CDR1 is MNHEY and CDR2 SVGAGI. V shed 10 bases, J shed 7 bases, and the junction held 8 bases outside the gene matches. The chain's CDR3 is CAIRQGISEKLFF. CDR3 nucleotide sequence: TGTGCCATACGACAGGGGATCAGTGAAAAACTGTTTTTT.

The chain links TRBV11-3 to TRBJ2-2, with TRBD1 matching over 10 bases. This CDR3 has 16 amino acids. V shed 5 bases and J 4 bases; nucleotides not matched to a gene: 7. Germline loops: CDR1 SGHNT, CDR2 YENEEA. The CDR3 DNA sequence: TGTGCCAGCAGCACCCGGGACAGGGGATTCACCGGGGAGCTGTTTTTT. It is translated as CASSTRDRGFTGELFF. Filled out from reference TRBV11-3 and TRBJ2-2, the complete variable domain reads EAGVVQSPRYKIIEKKQPVAFWCNPISGHNTLYWYLQNLGQGPELLIRYENEEAVDDSQLPKDRFSAERLKGVDSTLKIQPAELGDSAVYLCASSTRDRGFTGELFFGEGSRLTVL.

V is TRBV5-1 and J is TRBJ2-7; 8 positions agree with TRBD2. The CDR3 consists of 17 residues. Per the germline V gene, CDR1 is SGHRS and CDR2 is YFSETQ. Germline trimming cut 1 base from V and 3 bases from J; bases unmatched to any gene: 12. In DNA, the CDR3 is TGCGCCAGCAGCTTGACCTCGTTTCCCGGGGGGGGCTACGAGCAGTACTTC. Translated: CASSLTSFPGGGYEQYF.

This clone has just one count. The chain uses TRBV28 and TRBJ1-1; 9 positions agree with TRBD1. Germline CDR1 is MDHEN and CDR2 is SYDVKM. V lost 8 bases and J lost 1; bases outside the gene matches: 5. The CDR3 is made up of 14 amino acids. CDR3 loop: CASGTGGWNTEAFF. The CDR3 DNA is TGTGCCAGCGGAACAGGGGGCTGGAACACTGAAGCTTTCTTT. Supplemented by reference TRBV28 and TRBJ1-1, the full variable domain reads DVKVTQSSRYLVKRTGEKVFLECVQDMDHENMFWYRQDPGLGLRLIYFSYDVKMKEKGDIPEGYSVSREKKERFSLILESASTNQTSMYLCASGTGGWNTEAFFGQGTRLTVV.

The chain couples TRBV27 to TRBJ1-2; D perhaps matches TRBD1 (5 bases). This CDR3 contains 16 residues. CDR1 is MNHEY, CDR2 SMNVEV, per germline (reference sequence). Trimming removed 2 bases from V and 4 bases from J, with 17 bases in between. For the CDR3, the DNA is TGTGCCAGCAGTTTACTTTTGGATGGGGCTGTCTATGGCTACACCTTC. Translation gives CASSLLLDGAVYGYTF.